This entry lists 4 T cell receptor beta chains sequenced from one sample in a study of blood T cell repertoires in COVID-19. Method: immunoSEQ multiplex PCR; TCRdb's copy keeps in-frame clones and lacks some. The data show about 340,000 clones, 91% seen once. Sequences were obtained from peripheral blood. The receptors shown here come from a woman between 18 and 30 years old who had recovered from COVID-19.

The J gene is TRBJ2-3, the V gene TRBV5-1; TRBD2 is a possible D gene (5 bases). The V gene's germline CDR1 is SGHRS and CDR2 YFSETQ. Deletions cut 0 bases from V and 0 bases from J, with 14 bases between. The CDR3 spans 17 residues. CDR3 sequence reads: CASSLAGGLASTDTQYF. For the CDR3, the DNA is TGCGCCAGCAGCTTGGCCGGAGGCCTCGCAAGCACAGATACGCAGTATTTT.

The J gene is TRBJ1-1, the V gene TRBV18; 10 bases match TRBD1. CDR3 length equals 15 residues. Germline V gene sequence: CDR1 KGHSH, CDR2 LQKENI. The J segment lost 2 bases and the V segment lost 5 bases, leaving 5 bases of the junction unmatched. In nucleotides, the CDR3 is TGTGCCAGCTCATTGGACAGGGGGATAAACACTGAAGCTTTCTTT. It yields the protein CASSLDRGINTEAFF. The variable domain in full, completed from reference TRBV18 and TRBJ1-1, reads NAGVMQNPRHLVRRRGQEARLRCSPMKGHSHVYWYRQLPEEGLKFMVYLQKENIIDESGMPKERFSAEFPKEGPSILRIQQVVRGDSAAYFCASSLDRGINTEAFFGQGTRLTVV.

The chain has TRBV24-1 and TRBJ1-2; TRBD1 aligns across 10 bases. Per the germline V gene, CDR1 is KGHDR and CDR2 is SFDVKD. The J segment lost 4 bases and the V segment lost 4 bases, leaving 5 bases of the junction unmatched. CDR3 size: 15 residues. CDR3 sequence (DNA): TGTGCCACCAGTGACTCCGGGACAGGGGCCTATGGCTACACCTTC. It translates to CATSDSGTGAYGYTF.

V is TRBV24-1 and J is TRBJ2-7; 10 positions agree with TRBD1. Germline loops: CDR1 KGHDR, CDR2 SFDVKD. The CDR3 loop spans 14 amino acids. The V segment lost 10 bases and the J segment 7 bases; nucleotides outside the gene matches: 12. Here the CDR3 reads CATVADRGLGEQYV. Here the CDR3 DNA reads TGTGCCACTGTTGCGGACAGGGGGTTGGGGGAGCAGTACGTC.